The TCR beta chain under discussion was sequenced for a study of shared clonotypes between healthy human individuals. The CDR3 is 17 residues long. The ends lost 0 bases at V and 10 bases at J; junction bases unmatched: 11. Germline V gives CDR1 MGHRA, CDR2 YSYEKL. Sequencing used immunoSEQ multiplex PCR; TCRdb keeps in-frame clones, though not all of them. There are approximately 2.5 million clones in the sample; under 95% occur only once, and roughly 0.39% lies in the top ten. The sequence derives from a man between 18 and 29 years old in good health. Some clones in this sample may be carry-over from other donors' samples. The specimen sequenced was naive CD4+ T cells from PBMCs. Subset described: CD45RA+ positively selected. The V gene is TRBV4-1, the J gene TRBJ2-1; 11 bases line up with TRBD2. The CDR3 sequence: CASSQDVVAGGLREQFF. CDR3 nucleotides: TGCGCCAGCAGCCAAGATGTGGTAGCGGGGGGGTTACGAGAGCAGTTCTTC.